These 19 T cell receptor beta chains came from one sample sequenced in a study of CD8+CD57+ T cells in acquired aplastic anemia. Genomic DNA templated the TCR beta VDJ and CDR3 profiling. MiXCR, applied by TCRdb to the reads, yields one record per CDR3 protein. The sample contains 180,000 or so distinct CDR3 sequences, less than 50% of which appear only once. Selection for sequencing was limited to patients who had shown CD8+CD57+ cell expansion by flow cytometry. The sequenced sample was sorted CD4+, CD8+, or CD8+CD57+ T cells (not recorded which) from PBMCs. Every receptor here comes from a human donor with aplastic anemia.

Here the CDR3 reads CSARGRGQNEQFF. In DNA, the CDR3 is TGCAGTGCTAGAGGGCGGGGGCAAAATGAGCAGTTCTTC. This chain connects TRBV20-1 to TRBJ2-1; tentative D call: TRBD2 (7 bases). Germline V gene sequence: CDR1 DFQATT, CDR2 SNEGSKA (reference sequence). The germline V and J ends were trimmed by 1 base and 7 bases, with 11 bases remaining between them. This CDR3 has 13 residues.

At least ten counts were recorded for this clonotype. CDR3 nucleotides: TGCGCCAGCAGCTTGTTGCTCAATGAGCAGTTCTTC. Its translation is CASSLLLNEQFF. The gene calls are TRBV5-1 and TRBJ2-1; D is unresolved. Germline V gives CDR1 SGHRS, CDR2 YFSETQ. The V and J ends lost 1 base and 6 bases respectively, with 5 bases between them. The length of the CDR3 is 12 residues. Using reference TRBV5-1 and TRBJ2-1 for the parts outside the CDR3, the full variable domain is KAGVTQTPRYLIKTRGQQVTLSCSPISGHRSVSWYQQTPGQGLQFLFEYFSETQRNKGNFPGRFSGRQFSNSRSEMNVSTLELGDSALYLCASSLLLNEQFFGPGTRLTVL.

This clonotype was observed at least ten times. The genes are TRBV12-3 or TRBV12-4 and TRBJ1-2; D is undetermined. This CDR3 spans 13 amino acids. With 1 base removed from V and 7 bases from J, the gap between germline ends came to 10 bases. The chain's CDR3 is CASSLEVGSGYTF. CDR3 DNA sequence: TGTGCCAGCAGTTTAGAAGTGGGGAGTGGCTACACCTTC.

The rearrangement links TRBV10-3 to TRBJ1-2, with D unclear. V was cut by 3 bases and J by 8 bases, with 13 bases left in between. Germline V gene sequence: CDR1 ENHRY, CDR2 SYGVKD. The length of the CDR3 is 13 residues. This CDR3 is CAISERRGRGYTF. Here the CDR3 DNA reads TGTGCCATCAGTGAAAGGCGTGGTCGCGGCTACACCTTC.

At least ten counts were recorded for this clonotype. V is TRBV6-2 or TRBV6-3 and J is TRBJ2-6; D is unresolved. V lost 5 bases and J lost 0, with 8 bases in between. This CDR3 is 15 amino acids long. The germline CDR1 and CDR2 sequences are MNHEY and SVGEGT. The CDR3 loop is CASSPRRSGANVLTF. The CDR3 DNA follows: TGTGCCAGCAGTCCGCGCCGCTCTGGGGCCAACGTCCTGACTTTC.

This clonotype was found many times. V usage is TRBV11-2 and J usage is TRBJ2-5; D might be TRBD1 (6 bases). Germline V lookup: CDR1 SGHAT, CDR2 FQNNGV. This CDR3 is 13 amino acids long. The germline V and J ends were trimmed by 6 bases and 5 bases, with 13 bases remaining between them. The CDR3 loop reads CASRLDSLETQYF. For the CDR3, the DNA is TGTGCCAGCAGGTTGGACAGTCTGGAGACCCAGTACTTC.

This rearrangement joins TRBV24-1 to TRBJ1-5; D unclear. Germline CDR1 is KGHDR and CDR2 is SFDVKD. The V end was cut by 4 bases, the J end by 5 bases, with 14 bases between. The CDR3 length is 15 residues. As DNA, the CDR3 is TGTGCCACCAGTGACGGGAGGGCAGGAGATCAGCCCCAGCATTTT. Amino acid sequence: CATSDGRAGDQPQHF.

This clonotype occurred many times. This chain connects TRBV6-1 to TRBJ2-2; D is undetermined. This CDR3 has 11 amino acids. The germline CDR1 and CDR2 sequences are MNHNS and SASEGT. Trimming stripped 8 bases from V and 6 bases from J, with 7 bases between. The CDR3 bases are TGTGCCAGCTTTTTTTCCGGGGAGCTGTTTTTT. It codes for CASFFSGELFF.

This clonotype was counted many times. This chain connects TRBV18 to TRBJ1-5; possible D gene TRBD1, 6 bases. Germline V CDR1 and CDR2: KGHSH, LQKENI. Trimming removed 3 bases at V and 3 bases at J, with 9 bases between. The CDR3 loop spans 14 amino acids. This CDR3 is CASSPGQSNQPQHF. CDR3 nucleotides: TGTGCCAGCTCACCCGGACAGTCCAATCAGCCCCAGCATTTT.

This clonotype was detected a few times. The rearrangement joins TRBV9 to TRBJ2-7, with 9 positions matching TRBD2. This CDR3 region has 17 residues. Trimming cost V 3 bases and J 1 base; bases outside gene matches: 11. Germline CDR1 and CDR2: SGDLS and YYNGEE. CDR3 residues: CASSAASGNSASYEQYF. The CDR3 coding sequence is TGTGCCAGCAGCGCCGCTAGCGGGAATTCGGCGTCCTACGAGCAGTACTTC.

This clonotype was detected ten times or more. The V call is TRBV19, the J call TRBJ2-1; D possibly matches TRBD1 or TRBD2 (5 bases each). This CDR3 region has 14 residues. Trimming removed 3 bases from V and 6 bases from J, with 12 bases in between. Germline V CDR1 and CDR2: LNHDA, SQIVND (reference sequence). In DNA form, the CDR3 reads TGTGCCAGTAGTATTCTGGGACCAACCAATGAGCAGTTCTTC. It is translated as CASSILGPTNEQFF.

The chain couples TRBV6-5 to TRBJ2-5; the D gene is possibly TRBD1 (5 bases). The CDR3 is 15 amino acids. The V end was cut by 2 bases, the J end by 2 bases, with 12 bases between. Germline V gene sequence: CDR1 MNHEY, CDR2 SVGAGI. The CDR3 DNA follows: TGTGCCAGCAGTTACGTGCAGGGCCTACAAGAGACCCAGTACTTC. This sequence encodes CASSYVQGLQETQYF.

This clonotype was observed at least ten times. V and J are TRBV5-1 and TRBJ2-1; the D call may be TRBD1 or TRBD2 (5 bases each). Germline CDR1 reads SGHRS; CDR2 reads YFSETQ. CDR3 length: 15 residues. Trimming took 2 bases from V and 0 from J, leaving 9 bases between them. Written as DNA, the CDR3 is TGCGCCAGCAGCTTTGGGGGTGGCTCCTACAATGAGCAGTTCTTC. This codes for CASSFGGGSYNEQFF.

The V call is TRBV5-5, the J call TRBJ1-4; the D is unclear. Germline V gives CDR1 SGHKS, CDR2 YYEKEE (reference sequence). The V and J ends lost 0 bases and 8 bases respectively, with 5 bases between them. The CDR3 consists of 12 residues. The CDR3 DNA is TGTGCCAGCAGCTTGGCAGGAGAAAAACTGTTTTTT. Translating gives CASSLAGEKLFF.

The CDR3 spells CASKGASSYEQYF. The CDR3 nucleotides are TGTGCCAGCAAGGGGGCGAGCTCCTACGAGCAGTACTTC. The chain has TRBV14 and TRBJ2-7; 7 bases agree with TRBD1. Germline V lookup: CDR1 SGHDN, CDR2 FVKESK. The trim removed 7 bases at V and 0 bases at J, leaving 3 bases unmatched. CDR3 length: 13 residues.

The chain joins TRBV29-1 to TRBJ2-2; TRBD2 agrees at 10 bases. V was clipped by 3 bases and J by 6 bases; unmatched bases: 1. CDR1 is SQVTM and CDR2 is ANQGSEA in the germline V gene. The CDR3 totals 13 residues. CDR3 protein: CSVDSGRAGELFF. The CDR3 coding sequence is TGCAGCGTTGACAGCGGGAGGGCCGGGGAGCTGTTTTTT.

This clonotype was observed a single time. The chain recombines TRBV6-4 with TRBJ2-5; D is uncertain. The V end was cut by 10 bases, the J end by 5 bases, with 8 bases between. The germline V gene has CDR1 MRHNA and CDR2 SNTAGT. This CDR3 has 10 residues. The CDR3 DNA follows: TGTGCCACTCTGGGGGAGACCCAGTACTTC. It codes for CATLGETQYF.

V usage is TRBV28 and J usage is TRBJ2-1, with D possibly matching TRBD2 (5 bases). The CDR3 runs 11 residues. CDR1 is MDHEN and CDR2 is SYDVKM in the germline V gene. V gave up 7 bases and J gave up 10 bases, with 11 bases separating them. The DNA of the CDR3 is TGTGCCAGCACCCCCCCGGGGGAGCAGTTCTTC. This translates into CASTPPGEQFF. The full variable domain, its missing parts supplied by reference TRBV28 and TRBJ2-1, is DVKVTQSSRYLVKRTGEKVFLECVQDMDHENMFWYRQDPGLGLRLIYFSYDVKMKEKGDIPEGYSVSREKKERFSLILESASTNQTSMYLCASTPPGEQFFGPGTRLTVL.

This clonotype was counted between two and nine times. The chain combines TRBV5-1 with TRBJ2-5, with a tentative D call TRBD2 (6 bases). The CDR3 totals 14 residues. Trimming cost V 4 bases and J 5 bases, with 15 bases left between them. Germline V gene lookup returns CDR1 SGHRS and CDR2 YFSETQ. This CDR3 is CASSQRDSGETQYF. The DNA of the CDR3 is TGCGCCAGCAGCCAACGGGACTCCGGGGAGACCCAGTACTTC. The full variable domain, rest sourced from reference TRBV5-1 and TRBJ2-5, is KAGVTQTPRYLIKTRGQQVTLSCSPISGHRSVSWYQQTPGQGLQFLFEYFSETQRNKGNFPGRFSGRQFSNSRSEMNVSTLELGDSALYLCASSQRDSGETQYFGPGTRLLVL.